A single sample gave rise to the 5 T cell receptor beta chains below, sequenced in a study of T cell responses to AZD1222 COVID-19 vaccine. Measured with immunoSEQ multiplex PCR; TCRdb has only the in-frame clones, and not every one. Of 90,000 to 130,000 clones in the sample, 80% to 95% were seen once. This material consisted of peripheral blood, taken 28 days after the second AZD1222 dose. Source of these receptors: an adult who received the AZD1222 COVID-19 vaccine.

This CDR3 is CAIRARWGTRGDTGELFF. CDR3 bases: TGTGCCATCAGGGCACGGTGGGGGACCAGAGGAGATACCGGGGAGCTGTTTTTT. The rearrangement uses TRBV10-3 and TRBJ2-2, with D perhaps given as TRBD1 or TRBD2 (5 bases each). V was trimmed by 6 bases and J by 5 bases, leaving 25 bases between them. Germline V gene data show CDR1 as ENHRY and CDR2 as SYGVKD. This CDR3 has 18 residues.

The DNA for the CDR3 is TGTGCCAGTAGTACCGGAACGGGACAGGGCTGGTACGAGCAGTACTTC. Translated: CASSTGTGQGWYEQYF. The chain carries TRBV19 and TRBJ2-7, with 9 bases matching TRBD1. Germline V gives CDR1 LNHDA, CDR2 SQIVND (reference sequence). The CDR3 has 16 amino acids. V shed 4 bases, J shed 4 bases, and the junction held 11 bases outside the gene matches.

The rearrangement links TRBV19 to TRBJ1-2, with D possibly TRBD1 on 6 matching bases. Germline V gives CDR1 LNHDA, CDR2 SQIVND (reference sequence). V was cut by 3 bases and J by 5 bases, with 22 bases left in between. This CDR3 contains 17 residues. This CDR3 is CASSMEGTQGMGYGYTF. CDR3 bases: TGTGCCAGTAGTATGGAAGGGACCCAGGGGATGGGGTATGGCTACACCTTC.

The chain employs TRBV2 and TRBJ2-7, with D unresolved. The CDR3 loop spans 14 amino acids. The V end was cut by 0 bases, the J end by 0 bases, with 6 bases between. From germline, CDR1 is SNHLY and CDR2 FYNNEI. The CDR3 DNA reads as TGTGCCAGCAGTGAAGCGGGCGCCTCCTACGAGCAGTACTTC. Translation: CASSEAGASYEQYF.

The chain carries TRBV2 and TRBJ1-1, with D possibly being TRBD1 (6 bases). V gave up 8 bases and J gave up 10 bases, with 20 bases separating them. This CDR3 comprises 13 residues. Germline CDR1 SNHLY, CDR2 FYNNEI. The CDR3 sequence is CASLSVPGQGAFF. CDR3 nucleotide sequence: TGTGCCAGCCTCAGCGTTCCGGGACAAGGAGCTTTCTTT.